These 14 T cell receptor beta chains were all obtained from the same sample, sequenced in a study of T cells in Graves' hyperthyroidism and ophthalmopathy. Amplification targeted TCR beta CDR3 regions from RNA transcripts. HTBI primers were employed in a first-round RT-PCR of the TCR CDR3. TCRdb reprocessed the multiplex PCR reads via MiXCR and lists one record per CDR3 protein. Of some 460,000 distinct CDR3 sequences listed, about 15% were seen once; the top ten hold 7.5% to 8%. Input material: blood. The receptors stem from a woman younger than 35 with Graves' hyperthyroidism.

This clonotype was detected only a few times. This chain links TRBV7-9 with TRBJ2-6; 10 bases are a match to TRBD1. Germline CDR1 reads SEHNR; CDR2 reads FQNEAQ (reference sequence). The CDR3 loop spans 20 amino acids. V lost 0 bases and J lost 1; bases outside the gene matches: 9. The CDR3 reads CASSLAAWDRGGSGANVLTF. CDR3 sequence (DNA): TGTGCCAGCAGCTTAGCGGCCTGGGACAGGGGAGGTTCTGGGGCCAACGTCCTGACTTTC.

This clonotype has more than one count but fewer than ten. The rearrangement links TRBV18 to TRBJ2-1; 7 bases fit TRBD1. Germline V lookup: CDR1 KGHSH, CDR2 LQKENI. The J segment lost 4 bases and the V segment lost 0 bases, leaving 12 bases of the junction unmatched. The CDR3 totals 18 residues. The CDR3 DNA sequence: TGTGCCAGCTCACCACCGAGAATCCCGGGACAGCCTTACAATGAGCAGTTCTTC. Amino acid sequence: CASSPPRIPGQPYNEQFF.

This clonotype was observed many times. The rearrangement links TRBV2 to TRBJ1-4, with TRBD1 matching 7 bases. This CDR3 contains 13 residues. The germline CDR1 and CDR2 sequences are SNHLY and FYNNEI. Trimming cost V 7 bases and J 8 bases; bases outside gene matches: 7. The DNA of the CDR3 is TGTGCCAGCACAGGGGGAGGTGAAGAAAAACTGTTTTTT. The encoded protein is CASTGGGEEKLFF.

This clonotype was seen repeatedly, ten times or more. CDR3 residues: CATSDPGTSGTNEQFF. CDR3 bases: TGTGCCACCAGTGATCCCGGGACTAGCGGGACGAATGAGCAGTTCTTC. The chain couples TRBV24-1 to TRBJ2-1; TRBD2 matches 13 bases. The germline CDR1 and CDR2 sequences are KGHDR and SFDVKD. There are 16 residues in the CDR3. Germline trimming cut 3 bases from V and 7 bases from J; bases unmatched to any gene: 5.

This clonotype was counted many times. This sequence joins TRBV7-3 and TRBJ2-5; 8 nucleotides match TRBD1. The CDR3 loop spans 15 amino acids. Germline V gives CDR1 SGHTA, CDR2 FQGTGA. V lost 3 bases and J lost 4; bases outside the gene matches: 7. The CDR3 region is CASSLTGERTETQYF. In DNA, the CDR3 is TGTGCCAGCAGCTTGACAGGGGAGCGAACAGAGACCCAGTACTTC. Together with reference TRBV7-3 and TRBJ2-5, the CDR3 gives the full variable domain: GAGVSQTPSNKVTEKGKYVELRCDPISGHTALYWYRQSLGQGPEFLIYFQGTGAADDSGLPNDRFFAVRPEGSVSTLKIQRTERGDSAVYLCASSLTGERTETQYFGPGTRLLVL.

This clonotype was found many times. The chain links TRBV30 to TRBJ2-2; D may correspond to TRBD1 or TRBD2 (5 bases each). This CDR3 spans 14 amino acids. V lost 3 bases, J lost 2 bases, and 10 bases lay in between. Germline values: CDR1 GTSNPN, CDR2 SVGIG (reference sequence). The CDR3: CAWSTGTNTGELFF. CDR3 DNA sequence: TGTGCCTGGAGCACGGGGACCAACACCGGGGAGCTGTTTTTT.

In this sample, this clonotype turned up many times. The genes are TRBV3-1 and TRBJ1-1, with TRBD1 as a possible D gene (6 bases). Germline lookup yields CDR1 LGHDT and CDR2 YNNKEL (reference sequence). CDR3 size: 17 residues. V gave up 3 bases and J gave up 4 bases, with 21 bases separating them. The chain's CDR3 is CASSQTPGGGAGTEAFF. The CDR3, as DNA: TGTGCCAGCAGCCAGACCCCAGGCGGGGGCGCGGGCACTGAAGCTTTCTTT.

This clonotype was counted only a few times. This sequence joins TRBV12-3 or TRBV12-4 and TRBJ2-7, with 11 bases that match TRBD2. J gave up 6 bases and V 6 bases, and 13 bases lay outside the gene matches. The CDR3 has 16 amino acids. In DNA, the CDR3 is TGTGCCAGCAGCCCCCTGAATAGCGGGGGGGCGGGCGAGCAGTACTTC. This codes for CASSPLNSGGAGEQYF.

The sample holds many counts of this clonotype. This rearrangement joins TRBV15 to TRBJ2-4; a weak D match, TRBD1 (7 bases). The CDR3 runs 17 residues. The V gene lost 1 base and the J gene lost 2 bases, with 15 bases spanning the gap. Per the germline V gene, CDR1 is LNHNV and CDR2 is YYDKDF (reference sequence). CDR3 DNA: TGTGCCACCAGCAGAGGGGGACTGACAGGGCCCAAAAACATTCAGTACTTC. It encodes CATSRGGLTGPKNIQYF.

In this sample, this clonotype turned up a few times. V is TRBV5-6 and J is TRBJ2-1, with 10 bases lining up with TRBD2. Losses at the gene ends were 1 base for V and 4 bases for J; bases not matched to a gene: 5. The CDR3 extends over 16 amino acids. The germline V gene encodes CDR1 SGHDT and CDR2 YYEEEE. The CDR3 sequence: CASSLWIAGGYNEQFF. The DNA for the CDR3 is TGTGCCAGCAGCTTGTGGATAGCGGGGGGATACAATGAGCAGTTCTTC.

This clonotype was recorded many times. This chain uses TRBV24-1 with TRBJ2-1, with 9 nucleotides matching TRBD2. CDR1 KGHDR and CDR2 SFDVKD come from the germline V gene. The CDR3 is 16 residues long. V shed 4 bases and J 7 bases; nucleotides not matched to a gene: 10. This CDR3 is CATSDSRGGRINEQFF. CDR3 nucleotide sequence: TGTGCCACCAGTGACTCGCGGGGGGGCCGAATAAATGAGCAGTTCTTC.

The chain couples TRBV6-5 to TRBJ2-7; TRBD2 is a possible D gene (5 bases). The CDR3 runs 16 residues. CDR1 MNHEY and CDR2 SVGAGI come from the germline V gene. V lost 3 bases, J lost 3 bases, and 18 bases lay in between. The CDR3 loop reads CASSYPLERLNYEQYF. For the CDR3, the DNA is TGTGCCAGCAGTTATCCCCTTGAGCGGCTAAACTACGAGCAGTACTTC.

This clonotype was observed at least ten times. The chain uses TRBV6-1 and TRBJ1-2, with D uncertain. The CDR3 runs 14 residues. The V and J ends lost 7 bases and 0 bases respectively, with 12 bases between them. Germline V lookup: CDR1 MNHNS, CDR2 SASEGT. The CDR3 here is CASKVAVTNYGYTF. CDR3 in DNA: TGTGCCAGCAAGGTGGCAGTGACTAACTATGGCTACACCTTC.

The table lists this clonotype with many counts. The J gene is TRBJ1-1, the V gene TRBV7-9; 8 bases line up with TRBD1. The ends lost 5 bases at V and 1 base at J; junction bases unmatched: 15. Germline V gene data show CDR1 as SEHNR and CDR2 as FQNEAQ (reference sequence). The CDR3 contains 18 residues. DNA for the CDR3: TGTGCCAGCAGCCCGAAAATGGGCAGGGGGCGTGAGAACACTGAAGCTTTCTTT. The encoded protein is CASSPKMGRGRENTEAFF. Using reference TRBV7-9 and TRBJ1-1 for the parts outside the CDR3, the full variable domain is DTGVSQNPRHKITKRGQNVTFRCDPISEHNRLYWYRQTLGQGPEFLTYFQNEAQLEKSRLLSDRFSAERPKGSFSTLEIQRTEQGDSAMYLCASSPKMGRGRENTEAFFGQGTRLTVV.